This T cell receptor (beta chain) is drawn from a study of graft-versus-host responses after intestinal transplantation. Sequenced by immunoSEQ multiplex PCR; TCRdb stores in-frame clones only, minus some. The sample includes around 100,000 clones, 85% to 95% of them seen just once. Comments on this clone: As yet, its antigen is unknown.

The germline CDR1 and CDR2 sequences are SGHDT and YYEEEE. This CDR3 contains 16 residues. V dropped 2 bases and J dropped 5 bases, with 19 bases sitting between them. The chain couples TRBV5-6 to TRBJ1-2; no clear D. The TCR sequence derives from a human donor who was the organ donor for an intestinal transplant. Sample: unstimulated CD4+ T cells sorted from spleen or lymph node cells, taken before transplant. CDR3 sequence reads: CASSLFPSAINYGYTF. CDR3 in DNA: TGTGCCAGCAGCTTATTCCCCTCCGCAATTAATTATGGCTACACCTTC.